The T cell receptor (beta chain) under discussion was sequenced for a study of blood T cells in healthy people across ages. Through a sample-barcoded 5' primer and a J-beta primer mix, a second PCR was run for 7 to 11 cycles. Sequencing yielded, for each sample, at least 2.5 million paired-end reads carrying CDR3. MiXCR, applied by TCRdb to the 5' RACE reads, yields one record per CDR3 protein. This repertoire shows about 760,000 distinct CDR3 sequences, roughly three fifths found once; its top ten account for roughly 25%. The CDR3 has 13 amino acids. The V and J ends lost 1 base and 5 bases respectively, with 11 bases between them. In germline, CDR1 is DFQATT, CDR2 SNEGSKA (reference sequence).

Sequences were obtained from blood. This chain connects TRBV20-1 to TRBJ2-5; D is uncertain. This TCR came from a man aged 40-49 years in good health. The CDR3 nucleotides read TGCAGTGCTAGAGCCGAGGTGGGGGAGACCCAGTACTTC. This gives the protein CSARAEVGETQYF.